This TCR beta chain emerged from a study of T cell changes during pregnancy in multiple sclerosis. The protocol was immunoSEQ multiplex PCR, while the TCRdb copy is restricted to in-frame clones and leaves out a portion. The data hold fewer than 80,000 clones, with roughly 91% observed a single time. Germline CDR1 and CDR2: SGHRS and YFSETQ. This CDR3 has 15 amino acids. V was clipped by 4 bases and J by 1 base, with 11 bases between them. This receptor was identified in a female donor in good health, enrolled as a control in a pregnancy study. The chain carries TRBV5-1 and TRBJ2-2; D gene uncertain. This specimen consisted of CD4+ T cells from peripheral blood mononuclear cells, obtained in the third trimester of pregnancy. As DNA, the CDR3 is TGCGCCAGCAGCCCCCGCACGGGGAACACCGGGGAGCTGTTTTTT. Protein: CASSPRTGNTGELFF.